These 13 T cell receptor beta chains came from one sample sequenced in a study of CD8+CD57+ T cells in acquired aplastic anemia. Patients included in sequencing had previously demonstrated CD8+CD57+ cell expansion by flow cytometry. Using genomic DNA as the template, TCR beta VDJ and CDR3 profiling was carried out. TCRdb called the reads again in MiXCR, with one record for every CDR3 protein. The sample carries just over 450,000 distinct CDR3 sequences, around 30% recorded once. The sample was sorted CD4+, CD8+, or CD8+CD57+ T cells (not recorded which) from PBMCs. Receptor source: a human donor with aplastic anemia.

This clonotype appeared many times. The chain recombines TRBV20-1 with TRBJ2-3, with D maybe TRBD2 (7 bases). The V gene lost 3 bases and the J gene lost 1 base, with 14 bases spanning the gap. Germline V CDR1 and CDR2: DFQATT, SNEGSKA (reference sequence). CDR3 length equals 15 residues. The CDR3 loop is CSASRPGGRTDTQYF. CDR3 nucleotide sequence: TGCAGTGCTAGCAGACCCGGGGGGCGCACAGATACGCAGTATTTT.

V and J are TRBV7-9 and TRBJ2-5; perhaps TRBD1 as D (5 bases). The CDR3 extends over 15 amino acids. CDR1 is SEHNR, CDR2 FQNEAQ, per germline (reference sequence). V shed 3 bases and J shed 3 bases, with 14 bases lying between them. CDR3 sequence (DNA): TGTGCCAGCAGCTTTCGGACACTTCTCGAAGAGACCCAGTACTTC. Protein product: CASSFRTLLEETQYF.

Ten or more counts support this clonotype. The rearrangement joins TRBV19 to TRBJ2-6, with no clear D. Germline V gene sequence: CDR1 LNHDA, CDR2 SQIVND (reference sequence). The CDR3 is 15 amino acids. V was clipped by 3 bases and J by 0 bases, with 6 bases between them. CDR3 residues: CASSIGSSGANVLTF. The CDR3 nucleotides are TGTGCCAGTAGTATCGGATCCTCTGGGGCCAACGTCCTGACTTTC.

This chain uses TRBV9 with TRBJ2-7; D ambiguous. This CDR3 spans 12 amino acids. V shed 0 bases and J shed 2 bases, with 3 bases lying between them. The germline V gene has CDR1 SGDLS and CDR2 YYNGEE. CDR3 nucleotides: TGTGCCAGCAGCGTAGCCCCCTACGAGCAGTACTTC. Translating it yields CASSVAPYEQYF.

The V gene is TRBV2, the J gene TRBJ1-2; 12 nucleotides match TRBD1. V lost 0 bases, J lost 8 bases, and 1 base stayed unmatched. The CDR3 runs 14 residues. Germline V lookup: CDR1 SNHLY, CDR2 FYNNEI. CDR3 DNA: TGTGCCAGCAGTGAAGCCGGGACAGGGGGCGGCTACACCTTC. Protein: CASSEAGTGGGYTF.

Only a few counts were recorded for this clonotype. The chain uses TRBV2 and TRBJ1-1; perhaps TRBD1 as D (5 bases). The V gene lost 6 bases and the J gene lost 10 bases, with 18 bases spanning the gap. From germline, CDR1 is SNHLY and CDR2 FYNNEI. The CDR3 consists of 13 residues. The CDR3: CASSAIREGRAFF. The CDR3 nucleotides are TGTGCCAGCAGCGCGATAAGGGAGGGACGAGCTTTCTTT.

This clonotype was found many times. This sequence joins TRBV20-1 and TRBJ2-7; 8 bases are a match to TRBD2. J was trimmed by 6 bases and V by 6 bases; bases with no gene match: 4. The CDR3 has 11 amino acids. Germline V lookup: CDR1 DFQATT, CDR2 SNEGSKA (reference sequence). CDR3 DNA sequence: TGCAGTGCGTCGCGGGGGGTCGAGCAGTACTTC. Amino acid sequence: CSASRGVEQYF.

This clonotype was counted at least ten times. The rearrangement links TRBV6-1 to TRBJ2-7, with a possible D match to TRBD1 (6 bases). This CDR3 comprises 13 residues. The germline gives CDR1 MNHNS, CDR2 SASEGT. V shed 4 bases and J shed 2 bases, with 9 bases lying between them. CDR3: CASSGTAAYEQYF. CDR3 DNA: TGTGCCAGCAGTGGGACAGCAGCCTACGAGCAGTACTTC.

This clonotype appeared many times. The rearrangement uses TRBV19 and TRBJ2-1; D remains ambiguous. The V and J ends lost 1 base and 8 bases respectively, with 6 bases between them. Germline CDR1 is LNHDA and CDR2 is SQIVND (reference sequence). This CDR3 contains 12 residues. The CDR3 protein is CASSIGSDEQFF. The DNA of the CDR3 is TGTGCCAGTAGTATAGGGTCGGATGAGCAGTTCTTC.

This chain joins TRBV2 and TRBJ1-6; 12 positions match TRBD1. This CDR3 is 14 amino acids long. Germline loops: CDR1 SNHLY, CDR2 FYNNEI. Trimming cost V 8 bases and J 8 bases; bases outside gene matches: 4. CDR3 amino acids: CASAGQGAHSPLHF. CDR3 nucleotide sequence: TGTGCCAGCGCGGGACAGGGGGCGCATTCACCCCTCCACTTT.

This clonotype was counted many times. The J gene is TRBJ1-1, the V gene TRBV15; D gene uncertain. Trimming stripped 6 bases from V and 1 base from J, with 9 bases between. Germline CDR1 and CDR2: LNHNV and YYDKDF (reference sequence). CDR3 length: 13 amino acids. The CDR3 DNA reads TGTGCCACCAGTTGGGGTAGGAACACTGAAGCTTTCTTT. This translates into CATSWGRNTEAFF.

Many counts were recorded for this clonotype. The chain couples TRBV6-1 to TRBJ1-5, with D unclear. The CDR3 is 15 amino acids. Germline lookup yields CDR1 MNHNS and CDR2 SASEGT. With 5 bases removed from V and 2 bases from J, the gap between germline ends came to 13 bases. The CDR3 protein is CASSPKGSGNQPQHF. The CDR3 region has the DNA TGTGCCAGCAGTCCCAAGGGATCTGGCAATCAGCCCCAGCATTTT.

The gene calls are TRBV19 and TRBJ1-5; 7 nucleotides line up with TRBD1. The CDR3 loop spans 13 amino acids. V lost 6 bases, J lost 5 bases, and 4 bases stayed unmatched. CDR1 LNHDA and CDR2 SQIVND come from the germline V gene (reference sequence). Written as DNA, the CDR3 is TGTGCCAGTAGCCGACAGGGATATCAGCCCCAGCATTTT. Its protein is CASSRQGYQPQHF.